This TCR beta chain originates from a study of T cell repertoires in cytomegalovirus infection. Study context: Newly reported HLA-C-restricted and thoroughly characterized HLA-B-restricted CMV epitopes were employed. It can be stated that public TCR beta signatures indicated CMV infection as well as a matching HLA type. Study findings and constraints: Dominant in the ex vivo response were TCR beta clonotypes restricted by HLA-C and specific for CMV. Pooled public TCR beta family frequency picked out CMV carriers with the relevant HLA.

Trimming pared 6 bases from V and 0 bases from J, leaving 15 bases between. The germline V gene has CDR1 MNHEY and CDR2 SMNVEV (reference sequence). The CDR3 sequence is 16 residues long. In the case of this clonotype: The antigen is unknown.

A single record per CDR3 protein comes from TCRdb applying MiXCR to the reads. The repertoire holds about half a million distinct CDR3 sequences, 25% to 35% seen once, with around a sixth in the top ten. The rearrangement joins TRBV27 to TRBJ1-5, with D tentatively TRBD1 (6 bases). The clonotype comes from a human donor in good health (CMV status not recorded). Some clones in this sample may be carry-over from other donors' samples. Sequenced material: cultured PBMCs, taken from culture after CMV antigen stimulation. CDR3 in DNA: TGTGCCAGCAGGCGGGACACCAGATATAGCAATCAGCCCCAGCATTTT. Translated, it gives CASRRDTRYSNQPQHF.